This T cell receptor beta chain is from a study of shared clonotypes between healthy human individuals. Only one count was recorded for this clone. The antigen is undetermined. The germline V gene encodes CDR1 MDHEN and CDR2 SYDVKM. CDR3 length: 16 amino acids. Profiling relied on immunoSEQ multiplex PCR, and the TCRdb table lists in-frame clones only, not all of them. Here the sample spans around 990,000 clones, roughly 80% being singletons. Study-level findings and limits: Around 4.7% was the fraction of naive CD4 clonotypes found shared across a few donors. Sequencing depth was a factor that was expected to affect clonotype sharing among donors. Few donors restricted represented genetic and exposure-history diversity. What naive subsets generally showed was a larger estimated richness than memory subsets showed.

The sequence was obtained from a man aged 18 to 29 in good health. Some clones in this sample may be carry-over from other donors' samples. Material for sequencing was memory CD4+ T cells from PBMCs. Subset in this sample: CD45RA-negative fraction. The V and J genes are TRBV28 and TRBJ2-5; D may be TRBD2 (7 bases). The J call is in doubt because the DNA end fits TRBJ2-7 better. Here the CDR3 reads CASSPSGGRSSYEQYF. The CDR3 DNA follows: TGTGCCAGCAGTCCCTCGGGGGGCAGGAGCTCCTACGAGCAGTACTTC.